The 29 T cell receptor beta chains reported below all come from one sample, sequenced in a study of blood T cell repertoires in COVID-19. The table came from immunoSEQ multiplex PCR; TCRdb's copy has only in-frame clones and leaves some out. This repertoire shows about 130,000 clones, 84% found once; its top ten account for roughly 12%. The material sequenced was peripheral blood. These receptors all stem from a human donor in a cohort sampled during active COVID-19.

This chain connects TRBV5-1 to TRBJ2-1; TRBD2 matches 10 bases. The CDR3 loop spans 16 amino acids. Germline V gene data show CDR1 as SGHRS and CDR2 as YFSETQ. J lost 7 bases, V lost 5 bases, and 12 bases had no gene match. CDR3 coding DNA: TGCGCCAGCAGTCGAGGAGCGGGGGGGCCGGGGAATGAGCAGTTCTTC. The encoded protein is CASSRGAGGPGNEQFF.

The chain recombines TRBV6-5 with TRBJ1-4; 9 bases are a match to TRBD1. V dropped 6 bases and J dropped 8; count of bases not matched to a gene: 7. The CDR3 spans 14 residues. Germline assignment: CDR1 MNHEY and CDR2 SVGAGI. In DNA, the CDR3 is TGTGCCAGCAGGGCTAGGACAGGGGAGGAAAAACTGTTTTTT. It codes for CASRARTGEEKLFF.

The V call is TRBV4-1, the J call TRBJ2-7; a possible D gene is TRBD1 (6 bases). Germline V gives CDR1 MGHRA, CDR2 YSYEKL. V dropped 0 bases and J dropped 1 base, with 13 bases sitting between them. The CDR3 runs 16 residues. The CDR3 here is CASSQDTGHSSYEQYF. The CDR3 DNA reads as TGCGCCAGCAGCCAAGATACGGGACACTCTTCCTACGAGCAGTACTTC.

A remark on this clone: A read error may produce the germline difference seen at one junction end. The rearrangement joins TRBV18 to TRBJ1-1; 9 bases map to TRBD1. The CDR3 sequence is 15 residues long. Germline V lookup: CDR1 KGHSH, CDR2 LQKENI. CDR3 sequence (DNA): TGTGCCAGCTCACCAAGGGACAGGGTGAAGACTGAAGCTTTCTTT. Protein: CASSPRDRVKTEAFF.

J is TRBJ2-7 and V is TRBV7-2; 9 positions agree with TRBD2. The ends lost 5 bases at V and 3 bases at J; junction bases unmatched: 14. Germline values: CDR1 SGHTA, CDR2 FQGNSA. The CDR3 runs 17 residues. Here the CDR3 reads CASSRYYLSGGYYEQYF. The CDR3 bases are TGTGCCAGCAGCAGGTACTACCTTAGCGGGGGTTACTACGAGCAGTACTTC.

The chain uses TRBV7-8 and TRBJ1-1; no clear D. The CDR3 has 13 residues. V was clipped by 4 bases and J by 2 bases, with 8 bases between them. Germline CDR1 is SGHVS and CDR2 is FQNEAQ. Written as DNA, the CDR3 is TGTGCCAGCAGCTATGACAAAAACACTGAAGCTTTCTTT. Amino acid sequence: CASSYDKNTEAFF.

The J gene is TRBJ2-1, the V gene TRBV19, with 11 bases aligning to TRBD2. Germline V gene data show CDR1 as LNHDA and CDR2 as SQIVND (reference sequence). Trimming removed 6 bases from V and 7 bases from J; junction bases left unmatched: 8. The CDR3 spans 15 residues. CDR3 bases: TGTGCCAGTAGCCTTAGCGGGGGGGCCTCAAATGAGCAGTTCTTC. Translating gives CASSLSGGASNEQFF.

The rearrangement joins TRBV6-4 to TRBJ2-1; 13 bases align to TRBD2. Germline V gene data show CDR1 as MRHNA and CDR2 as SNTAGT. The CDR3 totals 16 residues. Losses at the gene ends were 5 bases for V and 5 bases for J; bases not matched to a gene: 6. The CDR3 reads CASSRLAGGRNNEQFF. CDR3 DNA sequence: TGTGCCAGCAGTCGACTAGCGGGGGGCCGAAACAATGAGCAGTTCTTC.

The V call is TRBV30, the J call TRBJ1-2, with TRBD1 as a possible D gene (5 bases). The CDR3 is 16 residues long. V lost 5 bases and J 7 bases, leaving 26 bases between the germline ends. Germline loops: CDR1 GTSNPN, CDR2 SVGIG (reference sequence). The CDR3 reads CAWEGQDPLGWPGYTF. CDR3 bases: TGTGCCTGGGAGGGGCAGGATCCCCTCGGTTGGCCTGGCTACACCTTC.

This rearrangement joins TRBV18 to TRBJ2-7, with a tentative D call TRBD1 (6 bases). The V end was cut by 3 bases, the J end by 3 bases, with 12 bases between. Looked up from germline, CDR1 is KGHSH and CDR2 is LQKENI. The CDR3 is 14 amino acids. The CDR3 reads CASSPRTDNYEQYF. The CDR3 region has the DNA TGTGCCAGCTCACCCCGGACAGACAACTACGAGCAGTACTTC.

This clone was picked up a small number of times. This sequence joins TRBV10-3 and TRBJ2-7; 7 bases align to TRBD1. J lost 4 bases, V lost 2 bases, and 2 bases had no gene match. The germline gives CDR1 ENHRY, CDR2 SYGVKD. This CDR3 has 13 residues. The CDR3: CAISEGQEYEQYF. CDR3 DNA sequence: TGTGCCATCAGTGAGGGACAGGAGTACGAGCAGTACTTC.

This chain links TRBV19 with TRBJ1-2; 12 nucleotides match TRBD1. The CDR3 is made up of 16 amino acids. Trimming removed 5 bases from V and 5 bases from J; junction bases left unmatched: 9. Germline V gene sequence: CDR1 LNHDA, CDR2 SQIVND (reference sequence). CDR3 sequence: CASSVTGTGGAYGYTF. The DNA for the CDR3 is TGTGCCAGTAGTGTTACCGGGACAGGGGGCGCGTATGGCTACACCTTC.

The rearrangement links TRBV15 to TRBJ1-1; 8 bases fit TRBD1. After removal of 5 bases from V and 5 bases from J, the junction contained 1 base not matched to a gene. Germline values: CDR1 LNHNV, CDR2 YYDKDF (reference sequence). The CDR3 runs 12 residues. The CDR3: CATSRTGTEAFF. The CDR3 region has the DNA TGTGCCACCAGCCGGACAGGGACTGAAGCTTTCTTT.

The chain employs TRBV11-2 and TRBJ2-5, with a tentative D call TRBD1 (5 bases). With 7 bases removed from V and 7 bases from J, the gap between germline ends came to 25 bases. From germline, CDR1 is SGHAT and CDR2 FQNNGV. The CDR3 length is 16 residues. The CDR3 reads CASNQDLNWGTRTQYF. The CDR3 nucleotides are TGTGCCAGCAACCAGGATTTGAACTGGGGCACAAGGACCCAGTACTTC.

The V call is TRBV5-1, the J call TRBJ2-7; 12 positions match TRBD1. CDR1 is SGHRS and CDR2 is YFSETQ in the germline V gene. This CDR3 contains 15 residues. The V and J ends lost 3 bases and 9 bases, in that order; junction bases with no gene match: 10. This CDR3 is CASSSTGQGAARQYF. In nucleotides, the CDR3 is TGCGCCAGCAGCTCGACGGGACAGGGGGCCGCGAGGCAGTACTTC.

This clone appeared once. The chain couples TRBV5-1 to TRBJ2-1; unclear D gene. V lost 4 bases to trimming and J lost 0 bases, with 14 bases between them. The CDR3 runs to 16 residues. CDR1 is SGHRS, CDR2 YFSETQ, per germline. Here the CDR3 reads CASSRVAAVSYNEQFF. The CDR3 nucleotides read TGCGCCAGCAGCCGAGTTGCGGCCGTCTCCTACAATGAGCAGTTCTTC.

This chain uses TRBV6-5 with TRBJ1-2; 7 positions agree with TRBD1. The CDR3 extends over 14 amino acids. Trimming removed 3 bases from V and 5 bases from J; junction bases left unmatched: 6. CDR1 is MNHEY and CDR2 is SVGAGI in the germline V gene. The DNA for the CDR3 is TGTGCCAGCAGTTATTCCGGGACAGTATATGGCTACACCTTC. It codes for CASSYSGTVYGYTF.

V and J are TRBV11-2 and TRBJ2-5; possibly TRBD1 for D (5 bases). Germline CDR1 is SGHAT and CDR2 is FQNNGV. V was shortened by 3 bases and J by 2 bases, with 7 bases between the two germline ends. The CDR3 contains 13 residues. The CDR3, as DNA: TGTGCCAGCAGCTTCCCAGGGCAAGAGACCCAGTACTTC. Translated, it gives CASSFPGQETQYF.

The chain links TRBV2 to TRBJ2-3, with 9 bases aligning to TRBD1. The CDR3 consists of 14 residues. The J segment lost 4 bases and the V segment lost 7 bases, leaving 6 bases of the junction unmatched. Per germline, CDR1 SNHLY and CDR2 FYNNEI. This CDR3 is CASKGTGRPDTQYF. The CDR3 nucleotides are TGTGCCAGCAAAGGGACAGGGAGGCCAGATACGCAGTATTTT.

This clone was counted once. The chain carries TRBV7-3 and TRBJ2-3; 8 positions match TRBD1. The CDR3 totals 16 residues. With 2 bases clipped from V and 6 bases from J, the junction kept 10 bases outside the gene matches. From germline, CDR1 is SGHTA and CDR2 FQGTGA. DNA for the CDR3: TGTGCCAGCAGCTTATCGCAGGACAGGGTTGCCGATACGCAGTATTTT. It translates to CASSLSQDRVADTQYF.

This clone was recorded once. J is TRBJ2-1 and V is TRBV2; 10 bases align to TRBD2. Germline V gene lookup returns CDR1 SNHLY and CDR2 FYNNEI. This CDR3 spans 16 amino acids. V shed 6 bases and J 4 bases; nucleotides not matched to a gene: 9. CDR3 amino acids: CASRTLAGARYNEQFF. CDR3 coding DNA: TGTGCCAGCAGGACCCTAGCGGGGGCGAGGTACAATGAGCAGTTCTTC.

Points on this clone: The junction and the germline gene differ at one end; a read error may be behind it. Other nucleotide sequences from this sample produce the same CDR3. DNA of the CDR3: TGTGCCAGCAGGGAAGGGGGGGTTAGCAATCAGCCCCAGCATTTT. The encoded protein is CASREGGVSNQPQHF. The gene calls are TRBV2 and TRBJ1-5, with D perhaps TRBD1 (6 bases). Germline V lookup: CDR1 SNHLY, CDR2 FYNNEI. This CDR3 is built from 15 residues.

The gene calls are TRBV14 and TRBJ1-2; D is perhaps TRBD1 (6 bases). CDR3 length: 15 residues. Germline CDR1 reads SGHDN; CDR2 reads FVKESK. V lost 4 bases, J lost 3 bases, and 15 bases lay in between. The CDR3 region has the DNA TGTGCCAGCAGCCTGTACAGGGAGGGGGACTATGGCTACACCTTC. Translation gives CASSLYREGDYGYTF.

The sample holds one count of this clone. The chain uses TRBV15 and TRBJ2-5, with 9 bases identical to TRBD2. The CDR3 loop spans 14 amino acids. From germline, CDR1 is LNHNV and CDR2 YYDKDF (reference sequence). Trimming at V came to 11 bases and at J to 5 bases, leaving 12 bases not matched to a gene. The CDR3 spells CAPPSRGGRETQYF. The CDR3 nucleotides read TGTGCCCCACCTTCGCGGGGGGGCCGTGAGACCCAGTACTTC.

The genes are TRBV3-1 (or the pseudogene TRBV3-2) and TRBJ2-7; 8 bases align to TRBD2. CDR1 and CDR2 (germline): LGHDT, YNNKEL (reference sequence). The CDR3 spans 17 residues. V dropped 3 bases and J dropped 5; count of bases not matched to a gene: 15. CDR3 residues: CASSHSVTGTSGNEQYF. In nucleotides, the CDR3 is TGTGCCAGCAGCCATTCCGTAACCGGGACTAGTGGAAACGAGCAGTACTTC.

This chain uses TRBV3-1 (or the pseudogene TRBV3-2) with TRBJ2-7; D uncertain. V lost 5 bases and J 6 bases, leaving 23 bases between the germline ends. Germline values: CDR1 LGHDT, CDR2 YNNKEL (reference sequence). The CDR3 contains 16 residues. This CDR3 reads CASSDLRLPTLGEQYF. The CDR3, as DNA: TGTGCCAGCAGCGACCTCAGACTCCCAACCCTGGGCGAGCAGTACTTC.

V and J are TRBV5-5 and TRBJ1-6; no clear D gene. The CDR3 covers 15 residues. The V gene's germline CDR1 is SGHKS and CDR2 YYEKEE (reference sequence). With 1 base removed from V and 9 bases from J, the gap between germline ends came to 14 bases. For the CDR3, the DNA is TGTGCCAGCAGCTTGAGCCAGGCTAACGCTTCACCCCTCCACTTT. Its protein is CASSLSQANASPLHF.

The rearrangement uses TRBV6-6 and TRBJ1-6; TRBD1 matches at 11 bases. The CDR3 length is 15 residues. Germline values: CDR1 MNHNY, CDR2 SVGAGI (reference sequence). Germline trimming cut 1 base from V and 11 bases from J; bases unmatched to any gene: 4. DNA for the CDR3: TGTGCCAGCAGTTACTTGGACAGGGGGCAGGCACCCCTCCACTTT. As protein: CASSYLDRGQAPLHF.

This chain uses TRBV5-1 with TRBJ2-1, with D possibly being TRBD1 (5 bases). Looked up from germline, CDR1 is SGHRS and CDR2 is YFSETQ. V lost 3 bases and J 3 bases, leaving 10 bases between the germline ends. CDR3 size: 14 residues. CDR3 amino acids: CASSSADSYNEQFF. The CDR3 DNA reads as TGCGCCAGCAGCTCGGCCGACAGCTACAATGAGCAGTTCTTC.